This passage covers 3 T cell receptor beta chains from one sample sequenced in a study of blood T cell repertoires in COVID-19. Sequencing was performed with immunoSEQ multiplex PCR; in TCRdb, only in-frame clones are kept and a portion is missing. The profile shows 90,000 to 110,000 clones, around three quarters of them singletons. Sequencing was carried out using peripheral blood. The receptors were sampled from a human donor in a cohort sampled during active or convalescent COVID-19.

The chain joins TRBV19 to TRBJ1-3; D not resolved. V was shortened by 3 bases and J by 0 bases, with 9 bases between the two germline ends. The CDR3 spans 15 residues. From germline, CDR1 is LNHDA and CDR2 SQIVND (reference sequence). CDR3 sequence reads: CASSIVGFSGNTIYF. For the CDR3, the DNA is TGTGCCAGTAGTATCGTGGGCTTCTCTGGAAACACCATATATTTT. Using reference TRBV19 and TRBJ1-3 for the parts outside the CDR3, the full variable domain is DGGITQSPKYLFRKEGQNVTLSCEQNLNHDAMYWYRQDPGQGLRLIYYSQIVNDFQKGDIAEGYSVSREKKESFPLTVTSAQKNPTAFYLCASSIVGFSGNTIYFGEGSWLTVV.

The chain links TRBV24-1 to TRBJ2-4; D might be TRBD2 (7 bases). The germline gives CDR1 KGHDR, CDR2 SFDVKD. Trimming shortened V by 5 bases and J by 6 bases, and 16 bases separated the two germline ends. The CDR3 has 15 amino acids. The CDR3 region is CATSAGEGRGNIQYF. CDR3 coding DNA: TGTGCCACCAGTGCAGGGGAGGGCCGGGGAAACATTCAGTACTTC.

The chain recombines TRBV24-1 with TRBJ2-2; 14 bases fit TRBD2. Germline trimming cut 3 bases from V and 6 bases from J; bases unmatched to any gene: 8. CDR3 length: 18 residues. The germline gives CDR1 KGHDR, CDR2 SFDVKD. This chain's CDR3 is CATSDTGLAGDRAGELFF. As DNA, the CDR3 is TGTGCCACCAGTGATACGGGACTAGCGGGAGATCGGGCCGGGGAGCTGTTTTTT.